The entry that follows covers one T cell receptor (beta chain) sequence. This clonotype was counted a few times. The antigen this receptor binds is unknown. No base quality information exists; no much larger clone differs at one position. TCR beta CDR3 regions were amplified from RNA transcripts. The first round of RT-PCR for the TCR CDR3 was performed with the HTBI primer set and the Qiagen OneStep RT-PCR kit. A second multiplex PCR round built the libraries, followed by size selection and purification. The libraries were sequenced on an Illumina HiSeq2000 using paired-end 100 bp reads. In the paper's pipeline: Raw data were processed with SOAPnuke, discarding reads with adapters, uncalled bases, mean Phred below 15, or no exact constant-primer or identifier match. High-quality paired reads were merged with COPE v1.2.5, and unique nucleotide sequences were defined as clonotypes. MiTCR v1.1 was used to align clonotypes to the IMGT TRBV, TRBD and TRBJ reference segments. Only V-J combinations with frequency above 0.0001, covering about 99% of repertoires, were analysed. A TCS score was defined as the ratio of F50 (clonal expansion) to E x V (chaos), with BLOSUM62-based TCRdist applied between CDR3 peptides within each V-J. Welch's t-statistics and random forest reduced fewer than 550 V-J features to about 12, which were used in a naive Bayes classifier (R e1071). The public reads were reprocessed in TCRdb via fastp at Q25 and MiXCR, keeping in-frame beta chains. Records with the same CDR3 protein are collapsed into one entry carrying the most frequent genes and DNA. These V and J calls rely on TCRdb rather than the paper's analysis. The table for this sample lists about 560,000 distinct CDR3 sequences; approximately 14% of them were counted only once. Together, the top ten hold roughly 6.6% of the sample.

The germline V gene yields SGHDN for CDR1 and FVKESK for CDR2. The CDR3 runs 12 amino acids, cysteine and phenylalanine included. CDR3 DNA only is kept here, 36 bases in frame from base 1. Trimming at the junction amounts to 3 bases on V and 4 bases on J, and the germline ends lie 5 bases apart. Stable Graves' hyperthyroidism was defined as the absence of progression to ophthalmopathy over 18 months of follow-up. The hyperthyroidism patients were between 18 and 65 years old and newly diagnosed, with a disease duration of less than 2 months. The study excluded patients with uncontrolled infections, other autoimmune diseases, pregnancy or lactation. Clinical symptoms, serum thyroxine and TRAb, thyroid ultrasound, and orbital computed tomography formed the basis for the diagnoses. PBMCs were isolated from roughly 10 ml of fresh peripheral blood by Ficoll-Paque density gradient centrifugation. Total RNA was extracted with Trizol reagent, and quality was checked on an Agilent 2100 Bioanalyzer.

The sample is drawn from a study of T cells in Graves' hyperthyroidism and ophthalmopathy (dated by TCRdb to the late 2010s). Background on the whole study: Peripheral blood samples were taken at initial diagnosis, before any treatment was given. A discovery cohort of about a hundred patients, fewer than 50 with Graves' ophthalmopathy and 55 to 65 with stable Graves' hyperthyroidism, was used to find distinguishing TCR V-J signatures. An independent validation cohort of 18 to 20 hyperthyroidism patients and roughly 16 patients who later progressed to ophthalmopathy tested prospective prediction of ophthalmopathy. The roughly 91 discovery patients were randomly split 7:3 into training and test sets. In about six Graves' hyperthyroidism patients, the study also compared T-cell repertoires from thyroid tissue with T-cell repertoires from blood. After sampling, hyperthyroidism patients received methimazole starting at 30 mg daily, and ophthalmopathy patients received high-dose intravenous methylprednisolone. The paper describes TCR Vbeta CDR3 sequencing of around 140 peripheral blood samples, made up of fewer than 50 ophthalmopathy patients, approximately 76 hyperthyroidism patients and around 17 progressor patients. The research as a whole found: A 13 V-J signature model separated ophthalmopathy from stable hyperthyroidism, with roughly 88% sensitivity and 81.08% specificity in cross-validation and 80%/75% in testing. Most expanded thyroid clonotypes (frequency above 0.001) were also found in blood, which suggests that blood repertoires may mirror thyroid immune responses. In validation, progression to ophthalmopathy was predicted by the model with 55% to 71% sensitivity and roughly 76% specificity, a median of roughly six months before onset. Sample size was not statistically predetermined, and blinding of investigators to group allocation was not performed.

The sequenced sample consisted of blood. Recombination connected TRBV14 to TRBJ2-3; no D gene call is confident. The origin of this receptor is a woman aged 30 to 39 with Graves' hyperthyroidism. In nucleotides, the sequence is TGTGCCAGCAGCCACATCCCAGATACGCAGTATTTT. Its protein reads: CASSHIPDTQYF.